Described below is a single T cell receptor beta chain sequence and its context. As yet, its antigen is unknown. These data belong to a study of T cells in Graves' hyperthyroidism and ophthalmopathy. Looking at the study overall: Peripheral blood was drawn at first diagnosis, prior to all treatment. Findings and limits, study-wide: Stable hyperthyroidism was separated from ophthalmopathy by a model based on 13 V-J features. Blood held most thyroid clonotypes expanded above 0.001 frequency.

Authors of the study amplified TCR beta CDR3 regions from RNA transcripts. The HTBI primer set drove a first-round RT-PCR of the TCR CDR3. TCRdb re-called the multiplex PCR reads through MiXCR, storing one row per CDR3 protein. Here the sample spans tens of thousands of distinct CDR3 sequences, around 50% being singletons. V gave up 1 base and J gave up 11 bases, with 18 bases separating them. Germline assignment: CDR1 SGHTA and CDR2 FQGNSA. The CDR3 is 15 residues long. The chain has TRBV7-2 and TRBJ1-5, with D unresolved. Source material: blood. This TCR derives from a woman between 55 and 75 years old with Graves' ophthalmopathy. The CDR3 bases are TGTGCCAGCAGCTTAGACTACCACATGGGTGAGACCCAGCATTTT. Residues: CASSLDYHMGETQHF.